Included here is one T cell receptor (beta chain) sequence, with context. Its antigen remains unknown. The CDR3 totals 14 residues. From germline, CDR1 is SGHRS and CDR2 YFSETQ. V was shortened by 3 bases and J by 1 base, with 7 bases between the two germline ends. The data were obtained in a study of OX40 agonist ivuxolimab in advanced cancers. Study-level information: The treatment was a fully human IgG2 OX40 agonist, ivuxolimab. Patients undergoing dose escalation presented with hepatocellular carcinoma, melanoma, renal cell or head and neck cancer. Subjects had a mean age of 60 years, with a range of about 20 to 85; around 84% were male.

The protocol was immunoSEQ multiplex PCR, while the TCRdb copy is restricted to in-frame clones and leaves out a portion. Of about 79,000 clones in the sample, around 90% were seen once. Study results and limitations: It was also the case that some nonresponders had low normalized T-cell clonal expansion.

The chain combines TRBV5-1 with TRBJ2-2; D is possibly TRBD1 or TRBD2 (5 bases each). The source material was CD4+ or CD8+ T cells sorted from blood, sampled in a trial of the OX40 agonist ivuxolimab. The sequence was collected from an adult with an advanced solid tumor such as melanoma, head and neck, liver or kidney cancer. The CDR3 spells CASSWDQNTGELFF. CDR3 DNA: TGCGCCAGCAGCTGGGACCAGAACACCGGGGAGCTGTTTTTT.